A single sample gave rise to the 17 T cell receptor beta chains below, sequenced in a study of cytomegalovirus exposure and HLA in healthy donors. Assay: immunoSEQ multiplex PCR; the TCRdb copy retains only in-frame clones and omits some. The repertoire consists of 200,000 to 250,000 clones, with about 90% occurring once and the leading ten covering roughly 1%. Specimen: PBMCs. These receptors all stem from a woman aged 18-35 years in good health and CMV-seronegative.

V is TRBV5-1 and J is TRBJ1-4; 10 bases map to TRBD1. The V segment lost 0 bases and the J segment 7 bases; nucleotides outside the gene matches: 3. The CDR3 spans 15 residues. From germline, CDR1 is SGHRS and CDR2 YFSETQ. DNA of the CDR3: TGCGCCAGCAGCTTGGTGGGACAGGGGAGTGAAAAACTGTTTTTT. Amino acid sequence: CASSLVGQGSEKLFF.

This clone has only a few counts. This chain joins TRBV10-2 and TRBJ1-6, with 9 bases that match TRBD1. The CDR3 spans 13 residues. V was pared by 10 bases and J by 10 bases, with 8 bases of the junction left unmatched. The germline CDR1 and CDR2 sequences are WSHSY and SAAADI. The CDR3 DNA follows: TGCGCCACTCGGACAGGGGCAGGATCACCCCTCCACTTT. Encoded protein: CATRTGAGSPLHF.

The chain carries TRBV5-4 and TRBJ2-5; TRBD2 might be the D (6 bases). The V and J ends lost 4 bases and 1 base respectively, with 20 bases between them. CDR3 size: 17 residues. CDR1 is SGHNT and CDR2 is YYREEE in the germline V gene (reference sequence). As DNA, the CDR3 is TGTGCCAGCAGCCTAAAAAAAGTCCGGGACTCCCAAGAGACCCAGTACTTC. Amino acids: CASSLKKVRDSQETQYF. Full variable domain (missing parts from reference TRBV5-4 and TRBJ2-5): ETGVTQSPTHLIKTRGQQVTLRCSSQSGHNTVSWYQQALGQGPQFIFQYYREEENGRGNFPPRFSGLQFPNYSSELNVNALELDDSALYLCASSLKKVRDSQETQYFGPGTRLLVL.

This rearrangement joins TRBV23-1 to TRBJ1-2, with D maybe TRBD1 (5 bases). TRBV23-1 carries the ORF label, with uncertain function. The CDR3 totals 14 residues. The V end lost 0 bases, the J end lost 4 bases, and 9 bases lay between the germline ends. CDR3 DNA sequence: TGCGCCAGCAGTCAATCGGGGCAGGTCTATGGCTACACCTTC. Amino acids: CASSQSGQVYGYTF.

This chain connects TRBV7-6 to TRBJ2-2, with D possibly TRBD1 on 5 matching bases. CDR1 and CDR2 from the germline V gene are SGHVS and FNYEAQ. This CDR3 is 13 amino acids long. The V end was cut by 9 bases, the J end by 6 bases, with 14 bases between. The CDR3 reads CASWGEPSGELFF. In DNA form, the CDR3 reads TGTGCCAGTTGGGGCGAGCCTTCCGGGGAGCTGTTTTTT. The whole variable domain, remainder taken from reference TRBV7-6 and TRBJ2-2, is GAGVSQSPRYKVTKRGQDVALRCDPISGHVSLYWYRQALGQGPEFLTYFNYEAQQDKSGLPNDRFSAERPEGSISTLTIQRTEQRDSAMYRCASWGEPSGELFFGEGSRLTVL.

J is TRBJ2-1 and V is TRBV7-9; 15 positions match TRBD2. Germline values: CDR1 SEHNR, CDR2 FQNEAQ (reference sequence). Trimming took 4 bases from V and 8 from J; bases not matched to a gene: 6. The CDR3 totals 16 residues. The CDR3 region is CASSSGLAGGPDEQFF. The CDR3 coding sequence is TGTGCCAGCAGCTCTGGACTAGCGGGAGGGCCCGATGAGCAGTTCTTC.

This clone was seen only once. The chain joins TRBV30 to TRBJ1-3, with 9 bases aligning to TRBD1. The CDR3 length is 15 residues. The germline CDR1 and CDR2 sequences are GTSNPN and SVGIG (reference sequence). V shed 3 bases and J 4 bases; nucleotides not matched to a gene: 7. The CDR3 DNA sequence: TGTGCCTGGAGAAAGGCCGGGACAGGGGGAAACACCATATATTTT. Translation gives CAWRKAGTGGNTIYF. Looking up the rest from reference TRBV30 and TRBJ1-3 gives the full variable domain: SQTIHQWPATLVQPVGSPLSLECTVEGTSNPNLYWYRQAAGRGLQLLFYSVGIGQISSEVPQNLSASRPQDRQFILSSKKLLLSDSGFYLCAWRKAGTGGNTIYFGEGSWLTVV.

The chain recombines TRBV5-1 with TRBJ2-5, with D possibly TRBD2 on 5 matching bases. The CDR3 has 15 amino acids. The germline V and J ends were trimmed by 0 bases and 3 bases, with 12 bases remaining between them. Germline values: CDR1 SGHRS, CDR2 YFSETQ. Written as DNA, the CDR3 is TGCGCCAGCAGCTTGGCTTCAGGAGGAAAAGAGACCCAGTACTTC. Amino acid sequence: CASSLASGGKETQYF.

The chain has TRBV29-1 and TRBJ2-3, with D perhaps matching TRBD2 (5 bases). Trimming stripped 4 bases from V and 2 bases from J, with 10 bases between. The CDR3 consists of 13 residues. In germline, CDR1 is SQVTM, CDR2 ANQGSEA. The CDR3 loop reads CSVVLAATDTQYF. The DNA of the CDR3 is TGCAGCGTTGTCCTAGCAGCCACAGATACGCAGTATTTT.

The chain is built from TRBV7-2 and TRBJ1-5, with D possibly TRBD1 on 5 matching bases. Germline assignment: CDR1 SGHTA and CDR2 FQGNSA. The CDR3 spans 15 residues. V lost 5 bases to trimming and J lost 1 base, with 12 bases between them. The CDR3 here is CASSGRGGSNQPQHF. The CDR3 DNA sequence: TGTGCCAGCAGCGGGCGGGGGGGGAGCAATCAGCCCCAGCATTTT.

This chain connects TRBV9 to TRBJ1-1; D call uncertain. The CDR3 is made up of 13 amino acids. Germline V gene data show CDR1 as SGDLS and CDR2 as YYNGEE. With 4 bases removed from V and 4 bases from J, the gap between germline ends came to 11 bases. Written as DNA, the CDR3 is TGTGCCAGCAGCACCTCGCGGGGCACTGAAGCTTTCTTT. Protein product: CASSTSRGTEAFF. Using reference TRBV9 and TRBJ1-1 for the parts outside the CDR3, the full variable domain is DSGVTQTPKHLITATGQRVTLRCSPRSGDLSVYWYQQSLDQGLQFLIQYYNGEERAKGNILERFSAQQFPDLHSELNLSSLELGDSALYFCASSTSRGTEAFFGQGTRLTVV.

This sequence joins TRBV28 and TRBJ1-2; 8 bases line up with TRBD1. The CDR3 has 16 amino acids. Germline CDR1 reads MDHEN; CDR2 reads SYDVKM. V shed 7 bases, J shed 1 base, and the junction held 11 bases outside the gene matches. The CDR3 sequence is CASNPSPGGDNYGYTF. The CDR3 DNA reads TGTGCCAGCAACCCGTCCCCAGGGGGCGATAACTATGGCTACACCTTC.

The rearrangement joins TRBV30 to TRBJ1-1; the D gene is possibly TRBD1 (5 bases). This CDR3 contains 12 residues. V lost 5 bases, J lost 2 bases, and 9 bases lay in between. In germline, CDR1 is GTSNPN, CDR2 SVGIG (reference sequence). CDR3 coding DNA: TGTGCCTGGTTGCAGGGAAACACTGAAGCTTTCTTT. Its protein product is CAWLQGNTEAFF.

The genes are TRBV7-9 and TRBJ2-1; the match to TRBD2 covers 11 bases. The CDR3 has 16 residues. V trimming: 3 bases; J trimming: 8 bases; junction bases outside the gene matches: 9. CDR1 and CDR2 from the germline V gene are SEHNR and FQNEAQ (reference sequence). The CDR3 nucleotides are TGTGCCAGCAGCTTCCAACTAGCGGGAGCTTCTCATGAGCAGTTCTTC. Translating it yields CASSFQLAGASHEQFF.

The chain employs TRBV29-1 and TRBJ2-1; 13 positions agree with TRBD2. The CDR3 is 14 residues long. J lost 9 bases, V lost 7 bases, and 9 bases had no gene match. CDR1 is SQVTM and CDR2 is ANQGSEA in the germline V gene. The CDR3 protein is CSAAPGLAGLEQFF. DNA for the CDR3: TGCAGCGCCGCTCCGGGACTAGCGGGACTTGAGCAGTTCTTC.

By share, this clone ranks as medium-sized. The V gene is TRBV5-1, the J gene TRBJ1-1; 7 nucleotides align to TRBD1. V lost 4 bases to trimming and J lost 7 bases; unmatched junction nucleotides: 13. Germline V CDR1 and CDR2: SGHRS, YFSETQ. The CDR3 has 15 residues. CDR3: CASSQDSVQGLEAFF. The CDR3 DNA sequence: TGCGCCAGCAGCCAAGACTCCGTACAGGGGCTTGAAGCTTTCTTT.

V and J are TRBV6-1 and TRBJ1-1, with D possibly matching TRBD1 (5 bases). The CDR3 is made up of 13 amino acids. Germline V CDR1 and CDR2: MNHNS, SASEGT. V lost 8 bases, J lost 1 base, and 11 bases lay in between. This CDR3 reads CASGGVTNTEAFF. DNA of the CDR3: TGTGCCAGCGGGGGGGTCACGAACACTGAAGCTTTCTTT.